This T cell receptor (beta chain) is from a study of preoperative IRX-2 immunotherapy in early breast cancer. The method was immunoSEQ multiplex PCR; TCRdb's version includes in-frame clones alone and lacks a portion of them. The data hold over 35,000 clones, with about 95% observed a single time. V was cut by 2 bases and J by 0 bases, with 17 bases left in between. Germline values: CDR1 SGHTA, CDR2 FQGTGA. CDR3 length: 18 residues. Described treatment: preoperative locoregional IRX-2 cytokine immunotherapy. Patients received preoperative, locoregional IRX-2 cytokine immunotherapy in a phase Ib study.

Sequencing was performed on tumor tissue, taken after IRX-2 immunotherapy. This TCR derives from a human donor with breast cancer. This sequence joins TRBV7-3 and TRBJ2-1; no definite D call. The CDR3 nucleotides are TGTGCCAGCAGCTTACGCGCCGGGCCAGGTAGCTCCTACAATGAGCAGTTCTTC. Translated, it gives CASSLRAGPGSSYNEQFF.